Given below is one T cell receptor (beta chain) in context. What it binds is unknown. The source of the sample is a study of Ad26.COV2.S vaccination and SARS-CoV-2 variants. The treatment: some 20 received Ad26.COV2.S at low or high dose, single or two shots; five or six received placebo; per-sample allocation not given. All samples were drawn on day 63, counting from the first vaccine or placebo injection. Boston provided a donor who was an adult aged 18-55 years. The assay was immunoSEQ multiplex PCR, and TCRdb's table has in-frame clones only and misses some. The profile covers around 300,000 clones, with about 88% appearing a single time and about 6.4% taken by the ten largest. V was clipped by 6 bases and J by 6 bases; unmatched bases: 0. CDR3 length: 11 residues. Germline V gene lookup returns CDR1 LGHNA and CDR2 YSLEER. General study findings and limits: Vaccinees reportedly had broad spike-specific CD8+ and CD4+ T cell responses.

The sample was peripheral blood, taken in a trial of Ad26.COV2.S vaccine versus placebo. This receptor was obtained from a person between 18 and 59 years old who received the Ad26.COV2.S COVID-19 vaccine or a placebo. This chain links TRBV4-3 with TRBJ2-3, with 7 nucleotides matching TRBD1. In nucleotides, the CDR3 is TGCGCCAGCAGAGGGGGCGATACGCAGTATTTT. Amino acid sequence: CASRGGDTQYF.